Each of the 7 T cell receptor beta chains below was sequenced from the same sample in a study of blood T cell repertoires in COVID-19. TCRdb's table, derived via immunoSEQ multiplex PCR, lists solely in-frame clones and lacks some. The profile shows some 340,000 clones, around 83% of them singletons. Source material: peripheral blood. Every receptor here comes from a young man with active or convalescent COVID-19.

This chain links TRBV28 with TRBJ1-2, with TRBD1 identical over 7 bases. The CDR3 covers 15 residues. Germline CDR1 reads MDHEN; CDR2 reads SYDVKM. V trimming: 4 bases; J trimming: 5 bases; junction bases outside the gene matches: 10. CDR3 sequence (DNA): TGTGCCAGCAGTTCCCTAACGACAGGGTGGTATGGCTACACCTTC. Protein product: CASSSLTTGWYGYTF.

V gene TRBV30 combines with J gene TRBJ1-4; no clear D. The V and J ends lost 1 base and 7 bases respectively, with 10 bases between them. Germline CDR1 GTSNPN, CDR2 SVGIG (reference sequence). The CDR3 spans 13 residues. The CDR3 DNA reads TGTGCCTGGAGTGCCTCAGAAATTGAAAAACTGTTTTTT. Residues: CAWSASEIEKLFF. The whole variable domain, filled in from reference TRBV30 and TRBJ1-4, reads SQTIHQWPATLVQPVGSPLSLECTVEGTSNPNLYWYRQAAGRGLQLLFYSVGIGQISSEVPQNLSASRPQDRQFILSSKKLLLSDSGFYLCAWSASEIEKLFFGSGTQLSVL.

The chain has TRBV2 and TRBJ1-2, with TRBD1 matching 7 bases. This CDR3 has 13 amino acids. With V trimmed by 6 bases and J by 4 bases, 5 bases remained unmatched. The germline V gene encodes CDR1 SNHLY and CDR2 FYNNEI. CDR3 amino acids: CASSLDRPYGYTF. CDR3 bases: TGTGCCAGCAGCCTGGACAGGCCCTATGGCTACACCTTC.

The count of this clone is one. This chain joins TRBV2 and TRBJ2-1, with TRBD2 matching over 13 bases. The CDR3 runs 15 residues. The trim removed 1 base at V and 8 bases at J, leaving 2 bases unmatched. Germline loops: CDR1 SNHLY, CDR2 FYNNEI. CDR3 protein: CASSEELAGGHEQFF. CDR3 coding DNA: TGTGCCAGCAGTGAAGAACTAGCGGGAGGGCATGAGCAGTTCTTC.

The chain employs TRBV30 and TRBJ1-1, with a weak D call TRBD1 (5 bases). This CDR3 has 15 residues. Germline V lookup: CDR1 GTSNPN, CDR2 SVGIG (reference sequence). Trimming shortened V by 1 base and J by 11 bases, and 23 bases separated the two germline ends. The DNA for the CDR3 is TGTGCCTGGAGTGATTGGCGACGCCGGGGTCGGGGGGCTTTCTTT. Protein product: CAWSDWRRRGRGAFF.

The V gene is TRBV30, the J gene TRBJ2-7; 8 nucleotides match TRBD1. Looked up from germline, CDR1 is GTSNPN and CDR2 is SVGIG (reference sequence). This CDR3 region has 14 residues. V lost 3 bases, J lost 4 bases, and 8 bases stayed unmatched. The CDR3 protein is CAWSPDRVPYEQYF. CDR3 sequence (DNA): TGTGCCTGGAGCCCGGACAGGGTACCGTACGAGCAGTACTTC.

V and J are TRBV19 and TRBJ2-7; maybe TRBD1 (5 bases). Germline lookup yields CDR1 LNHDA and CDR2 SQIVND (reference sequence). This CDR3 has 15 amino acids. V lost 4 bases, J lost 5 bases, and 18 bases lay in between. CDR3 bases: TGTGCCAGTAGTAGCCCAGGGAATCTAAAGGACGAGCAGTACTTC. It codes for CASSSPGNLKDEQYF.